The source of this T cell receptor (beta chain) is a study of T cell changes during pregnancy in multiple sclerosis. This CDR3 has 19 residues. Germline V lookup: CDR1 SGHVS, CDR2 FQNEAQ. V was cut by 3 bases and J by 0 bases, with 21 bases left in between. Some clones are missing from TCRdb's copy, which holds only in-frame ones; the method was immunoSEQ multiplex PCR. The sample lists 60,000 to 90,000 clones, roughly 90% seen once, with approximately 1.9% in the top ten. The input for sequencing was peripheral blood, taken before pregnancy. The V gene is TRBV7-8, the J gene TRBJ1-3; D ambiguous. This TCR was recovered from a female donor with multiple sclerosis, enrolled in a pregnancy study. The chain's CDR3 is CASSFRSINQRSSGNTIYF. In nucleotides, the CDR3 is TGTGCCAGCAGCTTTAGGTCGATAAATCAGCGCTCCTCTGGAAACACCATATATTTT.